This T cell receptor (beta chain) was profiled in a study of blood T cells in healthy people across ages. The germline V gene has CDR1 SNHLY and CDR2 FYNNEI. There are 12 residues in the CDR3. Total RNA, at least 5.5 micrograms per sample, was extracted from PBMCs. With a J-beta primer mix and a sample-barcoded 5' primer, a second PCR ran 7 to 11 cycles. TCRdb processed the 5' RACE reads anew with MiXCR; each CDR3 protein has one entry. Found here are about 1.8 million distinct CDR3 sequences, 40% to 55% of them singletons; the top ten hold around 2.1%. As to this clonotype: One end of the junction does not line up with germline, which may come from a read error.

The sample taken for sequencing was blood. The TCR sequence derives from a middle-aged woman in good health. V gene TRBV2 combines with J gene TRBJ2-5; TRBD1 is a possible D gene (5 bases). CDR3 nucleotide sequence: TGTGCCAGCGCAGGGTTAGAAGAGGCCCAGTACTTC. It yields the protein CASAGLEEAQYF. Supplemented by reference TRBV2 and TRBJ2-5, the full variable domain reads EPEVTQTPSHQVTQMGQEVILRCVPISNHLYFYWYRQILGQKVEFLVSFYNNEISEKSEIFDDQFSVERPDGSNFTLKIRSTKLEDSAMYFCASAGLEEAQYFGPGTRLLVL.